Presented here are 24 T cell receptor beta chains from one specimen sequenced in a study of OX40 agonist ivuxolimab in advanced cancers. The assay was immunoSEQ multiplex PCR, and TCRdb's table has in-frame clones only and misses some. The table has fewer than 35,000 clones, around 90% seen once. This specimen was CD4+ or CD8+ T cells sorted from blood, taken in a trial of the OX40 agonist ivuxolimab. Receptors were obtained from an adult with an advanced solid tumor such as melanoma, head and neck, liver or kidney cancer.

This chain's CDR3 is CASSPDLHPSYGYTF. The CDR3 coding sequence is TGTGCCAGCAGTCCTGACCTCCACCCAAGTTATGGCTACACCTTC. The V and J genes are TRBV27 and TRBJ1-2, with no clear D. CDR1 and CDR2 from the germline V gene are MNHEY and SMNVEV (reference sequence). CDR3 length: 15 amino acids. V was trimmed by 5 bases and J by 5 bases, leaving 18 bases between them.

The chain combines TRBV19 with TRBJ1-2; D ambiguous. The CDR3 is made up of 14 amino acids. The V gene's germline CDR1 is LNHDA and CDR2 SQIVND (reference sequence). V lost 10 bases, J lost 1 base, and 16 bases lay in between. The CDR3 here is CATRKTSGNYGYTF. The CDR3 bases are TGTGCCACCCGGAAAACTAGTGGTAACTATGGCTACACCTTC.

This clone has just one count. The chain is built from TRBV19 and TRBJ2-7; 9 bases match TRBD1. There are 13 residues in the CDR3. Germline lookup yields CDR1 LNHDA and CDR2 SQIVND (reference sequence). V lost 6 bases to trimming and J lost 3 bases; unmatched junction nucleotides: 3. The CDR3 reads CASRGTGSYEQYF. The CDR3 DNA reads TGTGCCAGTAGGGGGACAGGGAGCTACGAGCAGTACTTC.

V is TRBV15 and J is TRBJ1-4; D remains ambiguous. V was trimmed by 0 bases and J by 4 bases, leaving 6 bases between them. Germline assignment: CDR1 LNHNV and CDR2 YYDKDF (reference sequence). The CDR3 is 14 amino acids. CDR3: CATSRDKSNEKLFF. Written as DNA, the CDR3 is TGTGCCACCAGCAGAGACAAGAGTAATGAAAAACTGTTTTTT.

Concerning this clone itself: Mismatch with germline at one junction end may stem from a read error. The same CDR3 is also encoded by other DNA sequences in this sample. The V gene is TRBV5-1, the J gene TRBJ2-7; weak D call: TRBD2 (5 bases). This CDR3 comprises 14 residues. Germline V gene data show CDR1 as SGHRS and CDR2 as YFSETQ. In DNA, the CDR3 is TGCGCCAGCAGCTTGGACGGGGTCCCCTATGAGCAGTACTTC. It is translated as CASSLDGVPYEQYF.

The V call is TRBV5-6, the J call TRBJ1-1; 8 bases line up with TRBD1. The CDR3 sequence is 11 residues long. Per germline, CDR1 SGHDT and CDR2 YYEEEE. The trim removed 6 bases at V and 7 bases at J, leaving 2 bases unmatched. This CDR3 is CASTTGGEAFF. In nucleotides, the CDR3 is TGTGCCAGCACCACAGGGGGTGAAGCTTTCTTT.

The V gene is TRBV18, the J gene TRBJ2-7, with 12 bases lining up with TRBD1. CDR3 length: 14 residues. Germline CDR1 KGHSH, CDR2 LQKENI. J was trimmed by 6 bases and V by 4 bases; bases with no gene match: 4. The CDR3 is CASSQGTGGGEQYF. The CDR3 region has the DNA TGTGCCAGCTCACAAGGGACAGGGGGCGGCGAGCAGTACTTC.

This chain connects TRBV5-1 to TRBJ2-3, with TRBD1 matching over 11 bases. The CDR3 sequence is 17 residues long. V was clipped by 3 bases and J by 5 bases; unmatched bases: 11. From germline, CDR1 is SGHRS and CDR2 YFSETQ. The CDR3 reads CASSYNLGQGARDTQYF. CDR3 DNA sequence: TGCGCCAGCAGCTACAACCTAGGACAGGGGGCAAGAGATACGCAGTATTTT.

The gene calls are TRBV6-4 and TRBJ2-3; D is unresolved. Per the germline V gene, CDR1 is MRHNA and CDR2 is SNTAGT. The CDR3 spans 13 residues. V dropped 4 bases and J dropped 6 bases, with 11 bases sitting between them. CDR3 amino acids: CASSVNAEDTQYF. The CDR3 nucleotides are TGTGCCAGCAGTGTTAATGCCGAGGATACGCAGTATTTT.

This chain's CDR3 is CASSEGLNNEQFF. Written as DNA, the CDR3 is TGTGCCAGCAGTGAGGGACTGAACAATGAGCAGTTCTTC. The chain uses TRBV2 and TRBJ2-1, with D maybe TRBD2 (6 bases). Per the germline V gene, CDR1 is SNHLY and CDR2 is FYNNEI. Trimming removed 3 bases at V and 5 bases at J, with 8 bases between. The CDR3 runs 13 residues.

The chain recombines TRBV5-4 with TRBJ2-1; 10 positions match TRBD2. Trimming at V came to 0 bases and at J to 7 bases, leaving 13 bases not matched to a gene. Germline V gene lookup returns CDR1 SGHNT and CDR2 YYREEE (reference sequence). This CDR3 region has 18 residues. The CDR3 protein is CASSLVLLGTSARNEQFF. CDR3 nucleotides: TGTGCCAGCAGCTTGGTGCTGCTCGGGACTAGCGCGAGGAATGAGCAGTTCTTC.

The rearrangement uses TRBV30 and TRBJ2-7; possibly TRBD1 for D (6 bases). The CDR3 is 14 residues long. The V gene's germline CDR1 is GTSNPN and CDR2 SVGIG (reference sequence). V dropped 4 bases and J dropped 6 bases, with 19 bases sitting between them. The CDR3 region is CAWTTRGGSGEQYF. Here the CDR3 DNA reads TGTGCCTGGACGACCCGAGGGGGATCGGGCGAGCAGTACTTC.

This rearrangement joins TRBV9 to TRBJ1-3; D is possibly TRBD1 (5 bases). The CDR3 extends over 14 amino acids. V lost 0 bases and J 2 bases, leaving 6 bases between the germline ends. In germline, CDR1 is SGDLS, CDR2 YYNGEE. The CDR3 DNA reads TGTGCCAGCAGCGTAGAACAGGCTGGAAACACCATATATTTT. It yields the protein CASSVEQAGNTIYF.

This chain uses TRBV27 with TRBJ2-7; D possibly corresponds to TRBD1 (5 bases). CDR3 length: 19 amino acids. The germline CDR1 and CDR2 sequences are MNHEY and SMNVEV (reference sequence). V was pared by 6 bases and J by 1 base, with 28 bases between. This CDR3 is CASRLRGGPALVNSYEQYF. CDR3 coding DNA: TGTGCCAGCAGGCTAAGGGGTGGACCAGCGCTCGTTAATTCCTACGAGCAGTACTTC.

The rearrangement uses TRBV27 and TRBJ2-7, with D possibly matching TRBD1 (6 bases). CDR3 length: 15 amino acids. CDR1 is MNHEY and CDR2 is SMNVEV in the germline V gene (reference sequence). The V end was cut by 8 bases, the J end by 2 bases, with 19 bases between. The CDR3 protein is CASREFDRLAYEQYF. In DNA, the CDR3 is TGTGCCAGCCGAGAATTTGACAGGCTAGCCTACGAGCAGTACTTC.

This rearrangement joins TRBV7-8 to TRBJ2-7; D is possibly TRBD2 (6 bases). The CDR3 runs to 15 residues. The V end lost 5 bases, the J end lost 0 bases, and 14 bases lay between the germline ends. CDR1 and CDR2 from the germline V gene are SGHVS and FQNEAQ. CDR3 nucleotides: TGTGCCAGCAGCCTCCCGGGAGACGGCTCCTACGAGCAGTACTTC. Protein product: CASSLPGDGSYEQYF.

J is TRBJ1-5 and V is TRBV5-6; D unresolved. This CDR3 region has 16 residues. V lost 0 bases and J lost 1, with 11 bases in between. CDR1 SGHDT and CDR2 YYEEEE come from the germline V gene. For the CDR3, the DNA is TGTGCCAGCAGCTTGGGGGTAGGGAACAGCAATCAGCCCCAGCATTTT. It specifies CASSLGVGNSNQPQHF. Complete variable domain (other parts from reference TRBV5-6 and TRBJ1-5): DAGVTQSPTHLIKTRGQQVTLRCSPKSGHDTVSWYQQALGQGPQFIFQYYEEEERQRGNFPDRFSGHQFPNYSSELNVNALLLGDSALYLCASSLGVGNSNQPQHFGDGTRLSIL.

This chain joins TRBV7-9 and TRBJ2-5, with no clear D. This CDR3 contains 19 residues. Looked up from germline, CDR1 is SEHNR and CDR2 is FQNEAQ (reference sequence). V was pared by 0 bases and J by 5 bases, with 25 bases between. The CDR3 DNA is TGTGCCAGCAGCTTAGCGATCGTCATGGGAACCCCTTCGCGGGAGACCCAGTACTTC. Residues: CASSLAIVMGTPSRETQYF.

The rearrangement joins TRBV5-1 to TRBJ2-3, with TRBD2 as a possible D gene (6 bases). This CDR3 is 15 amino acids long. Germline CDR1 SGHRS, CDR2 YFSETQ. Trimming stripped 1 base from V and 3 bases from J, with 12 bases between. CDR3 protein: CASSLLGLQTDTQYF. The CDR3 DNA reads TGCGCCAGCAGCTTGTTGGGACTTCAGACAGATACGCAGTATTTT.

This sequence joins TRBV19 and TRBJ1-1; D perhaps matches TRBD1 (5 bases). V lost 5 bases, J lost 6 bases, and 16 bases lay in between. Germline V CDR1 and CDR2: LNHDA, SQIVND (reference sequence). The CDR3 spans 14 residues. As DNA, the CDR3 is TGTGCCAGTAGTCACAGGACGGATGCGGCTGAAGCTTTCTTT. Protein: CASSHRTDAAEAFF.

The chain employs TRBV6-6 and TRBJ2-3; unclear D gene. Germline V gene data show CDR1 as MNHNY and CDR2 as SVGAGI (reference sequence). The CDR3 is 14 amino acids. Trimming took off 5 bases at V and 4 bases at J, with 13 bases between the two ends. CDR3 sequence reads: CASSPQPRADTQYF. For the CDR3, the DNA is TGTGCCAGCAGTCCCCAGCCTAGGGCAGATACGCAGTATTTT.

The V gene is TRBV5-6, the J gene TRBJ1-2; 7 nucleotides align to TRBD1. The CDR3 runs to 14 residues. Per the germline V gene, CDR1 is SGHDT and CDR2 is YYEEEE. V shed 0 bases, J shed 7 bases, and the junction held 6 bases outside the gene matches. CDR3 in amino acids: CASSLGQGYGGYTF. CDR3 sequence (DNA): TGTGCCAGCAGCTTGGGACAGGGTTACGGTGGCTACACCTTC.

This rearrangement joins TRBV28 to TRBJ2-7, with 13 bases lining up with TRBD2. This CDR3 is 14 amino acids long. Germline CDR1 is MDHEN and CDR2 is SYDVKM. Losses at the gene ends were 5 bases for V and 4 bases for J; bases not matched to a gene: 2. The CDR3: CASSRTSGSYEQYF. The CDR3 coding sequence is TGTGCCAGCAGTCGGACTAGCGGGAGTTACGAGCAGTACTTC.

The V gene is TRBV2, the J gene TRBJ1-3; the D is unclear. Per the germline V gene, CDR1 is SNHLY and CDR2 is FYNNEI. The CDR3 length is 13 residues. The ends were cut back, 4 bases at V and 2 bases at J, with 6 bases in the middle. The CDR3 reads CASSGSAGNTIYF. CDR3 DNA: TGTGCCAGCAGTGGGTCAGCTGGAAACACCATATATTTT. Full variable domain (missing parts from reference TRBV2 and TRBJ1-3): EPEVTQTPSHQVTQMGQEVILRCVPISNHLYFYWYRQILGQKVEFLVSFYNNEISEKSEIFDDQFSVERPDGSNFTLKIRSTKLEDSAMYFCASSGSAGNTIYFGEGSWLTVV.